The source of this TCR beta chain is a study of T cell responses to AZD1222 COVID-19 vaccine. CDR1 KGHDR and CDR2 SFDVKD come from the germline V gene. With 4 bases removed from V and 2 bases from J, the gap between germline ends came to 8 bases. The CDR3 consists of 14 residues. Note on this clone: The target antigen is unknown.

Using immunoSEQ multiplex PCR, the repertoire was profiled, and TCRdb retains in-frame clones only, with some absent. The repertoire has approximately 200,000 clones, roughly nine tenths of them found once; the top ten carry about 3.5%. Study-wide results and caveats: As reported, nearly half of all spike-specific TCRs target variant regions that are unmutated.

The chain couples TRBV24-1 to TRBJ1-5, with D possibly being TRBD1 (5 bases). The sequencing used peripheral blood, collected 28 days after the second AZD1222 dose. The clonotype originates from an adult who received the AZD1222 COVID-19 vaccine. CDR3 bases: TGTGCCACCAGTGAGCCGGGGGGCAATCAGCCCCAGCATTTT. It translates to CATSEPGGNQPQHF.